This entry lists 10 T cell receptor beta chains sequenced from one sample in a study of blood T cell repertoires in COVID-19. Measured with immunoSEQ multiplex PCR; TCRdb has only the in-frame clones, and not every one. This table holds 200,000 to 250,000 clones, 92% found once. Material: peripheral blood. The receptors come from a man in his fifties or sixties with COVID-19, enrolled during active disease.

CDR3 protein: CASSSGIPPSYEQYF. The CDR3 DNA is TGTGCCAGCTCATCCGGGATACCTCCATCCTACGAGCAGTACTTC. V and J are TRBV18 and TRBJ2-7, with D perhaps TRBD2 (5 bases). The CDR3 totals 15 residues. V lost 5 bases, J lost 1 base, and 15 bases lay in between. Germline assignment: CDR1 KGHSH and CDR2 LQKENI.

This chain links TRBV18 with TRBJ2-7; 7 bases are shared with TRBD2. Per germline, CDR1 KGHSH and CDR2 LQKENI. This CDR3 has 14 residues. J gave up 3 bases and V 0 bases, and 2 bases lay outside the gene matches. CDR3 amino acids: CASSPPGGGYEQYF. Written as DNA, the CDR3 is TGTGCCAGCTCACCACCGGGGGGGGGCTACGAGCAGTACTTC.

This clone came up once. Different DNA sequences within this sample yield the same CDR3. The V and J genes are TRBV9 and TRBJ2-7, with TRBD1 identical over 7 bases. Germline values: CDR1 SGDLS, CDR2 YYNGEE. This CDR3 contains 14 residues. V trimming: 4 bases; J trimming: 0 bases; junction bases outside the gene matches: 4. CDR3 loop: CASSPGQSSYEQYF. The CDR3 nucleotides are TGTGCCAGCAGCCCGGGACAGTCCTCCTACGAGCAGTACTTC.

The rearrangement joins TRBV7-6 to TRBJ2-1; the D gene is possibly TRBD2 (6 bases). The V end was cut by 2 bases, the J end by 7 bases, with 15 bases between. Germline CDR1 is SGHVS and CDR2 is FNYEAQ. The CDR3 is 15 residues long. The CDR3 reads CASSLNRGVVNEQFF. The DNA for the CDR3 is TGTGCCAGCAGCTTAAATCGCGGGGTGGTTAATGAGCAGTTCTTC.

The CDR3, as DNA: TGTGCCAGCAGTTCGTGGGGGGACGGCTACACCTTC. Protein product: CASSSWGDGYTF. This chain links TRBV28 with TRBJ1-2; possible D gene TRBD1, 5 bases. The V gene lost 4 bases and the J gene lost 8 bases, with 11 bases spanning the gap. This CDR3 region has 12 residues. Germline assignment: CDR1 MDHEN and CDR2 SYDVKM.

The chain combines TRBV3-1 (or the pseudogene TRBV3-2) with TRBJ2-1, with 8 bases fitting TRBD2. Per the germline V gene, CDR1 is LGHDT and CDR2 is YNNKEL (reference sequence). V was clipped by 6 bases and J by 4 bases; unmatched bases: 11. The CDR3 consists of 16 residues. CDR3 residues: CASRKTGGALYNEQFF. The CDR3 DNA is TGTGCCAGCAGAAAGACCGGGGGGGCCCTTTACAATGAGCAGTTCTTC.

J is TRBJ2-1 and V is TRBV19, with 10 bases that match TRBD2. With 10 bases clipped from V and 9 bases from J, the junction kept 15 bases outside the gene matches. The length of the CDR3 is 15 residues. Germline CDR1 LNHDA, CDR2 SQIVND (reference sequence). CDR3 amino acids: CATLSGRAGIVEQFF. CDR3 DNA sequence: TGTGCCACCCTAAGCGGGAGGGCTGGTATCGTTGAGCAGTTCTTC.

The gene calls are TRBV10-1 and TRBJ1-6; D is possibly TRBD1 (6 bases). The CDR3 is 13 residues long. V was shortened by 7 bases and J by 8 bases, with 12 bases between the two germline ends. In germline, CDR1 is WNHNN, CDR2 SYGVQD (reference sequence). The CDR3: CASNSRGDSPLHF. The DNA of the CDR3 is TGCGCCAGCAATTCCAGGGGTGATTCACCCCTCCACTTT.

The V and J genes are TRBV6-2 or TRBV6-3 and TRBJ2-7; 9 nucleotides line up with TRBD2. CDR3 length: 14 residues. Germline trimming cut 0 bases from V and 5 bases from J; bases unmatched to any gene: 2. Germline V gene data show CDR1 as MNHEY and CDR2 as SVGEGT. CDR3 sequence reads: CASSYSSGSNEQYF. CDR3 DNA: TGTGCCAGCAGTTACTCTAGCGGGAGCAACGAGCAGTACTTC.

The chain joins TRBV11-2 to TRBJ1-6; D may be TRBD1 (6 bases). The CDR3 totals 19 residues. Germline V gives CDR1 SGHAT, CDR2 FQNNGV. Trimming removed 8 bases at V and 3 bases at J, with 26 bases between. The CDR3, as DNA: TGTGCCAGCGAGCTAGGGTGGGTACAGGGAGCAGGCTATAATTCACCCCTCCACTTT. This gives the protein CASELGWVQGAGYNSPLHF. The whole variable domain, filled in from reference TRBV11-2 and TRBJ1-6, reads EAGVAQSPRYKIIEKRQSVAFWCNPISGHATLYWYQQILGQGPKLLIQFQNNGVVDDSQLPKDRFSAERLKGVDSTLKIQPAKLEDSAVYLCASELGWVQGAGYNSPLHFGNGTRLTVT.